This T cell receptor beta chain was captured in a study of blood T cell repertoires in COVID-19. Study-level background: Sample material is recorded as cDNA or gDNA derived from T cells, B-cell-depleted T cells, or PBMCs.

Per the original methods: Using reference gene primer amplification, nucleated cell counts were estimated. Profiling relied on immunoSEQ multiplex PCR, and the TCRdb table lists in-frame clones only, not all of them. V, J and clone size are those of that table, while D and trimming were read from the DNA. The sample holds about 150,000 clones, 60% to 85% seen once. The receptor's source is a man aged 50 or older with acute or convalescent COVID-19. The sequencing input was peripheral blood.

CDR3 nucleotides: TGTGCCACCAGCAGAGGGTTTACAGGGACGGGTTCACCCCTCCACTTT. Its translation is CATSRGFTGTGSPLHF. This chain uses TRBV15 with TRBJ1-6, with D possibly TRBD1 on 6 matching bases. V was clipped by 1 base and J by 9 bases, with 16 bases between them. Germline-derived CDR1 and CDR2 are LNHNV and YYDKDF (reference sequence). The length of the CDR3 is 16 residues.